Each of the 27 T cell receptor beta chains below was sequenced from the same sample in a study of vaccination and CD4 T cells after COVID-19. Cultured CD4+ T-cell DNA underwent Oncomine TCR Beta short-read sequencing. TCRdb re-derived calls from the PCR reads in MiXCR, one entry per CDR3 protein. The sample lists some 13,000 distinct CDR3 sequences, about 45% occurring once. These receptors have no identified antigens. Treatment: roughly ten-day PBMC culture with coronavirus spike peptide pools or control peptides (ViraFEST assay). Sequencing was done on a sample of CD4+ T cells from blood, cultured in vitro. These receptors came from a human donor who had recovered from COVID-19.

The V and J genes are TRBV7-2 and TRBJ1-1, with no clear D. In germline, CDR1 is SGHTA, CDR2 FQGNSA. The CDR3 sequence is 15 residues long. V was trimmed by 4 bases and J by 2 bases, leaving 14 bases between them. The CDR3 bases are TGTGCCAGCAGCTCCTCCTTGGCAGCTAACACTGAAGCTTTCTTT. Translating it yields CASSSSLAANTEAFF.

The chain is built from TRBV19 and TRBJ1-6; D ambiguous. This CDR3 has 15 residues. The V gene's germline CDR1 is LNHDA and CDR2 SQIVND (reference sequence). V dropped 4 bases and J dropped 7 bases, with 14 bases sitting between them. The CDR3 spells CASSRGDGPNSPLHF. The CDR3 nucleotides are TGTGCCAGTAGTAGGGGTGATGGACCCAATTCACCCCTCCACTTT.

The rearrangement uses TRBV6-1 and TRBJ2-7; D gene ambiguous. The CDR3 has 16 amino acids. Trimming cost V 7 bases and J 1 base, with 20 bases left between them. Germline assignment: CDR1 MNHNS and CDR2 SASEGT. The CDR3 bases are TGTGCCAGCAAACCCGAGATGACTGCCCTTTCCTACGAGCAGTACTTC. Translation: CASKPEMTALSYEQYF.

The chain carries TRBV14 and TRBJ1-1; 8 positions agree with TRBD1. The J segment lost 0 bases and the V segment lost 4 bases, leaving 4 bases of the junction unmatched. The CDR3 extends over 15 amino acids. The V gene's germline CDR1 is SGHDN and CDR2 FVKESK. In DNA, the CDR3 is TGTGCCAGCAGCCTCCGGGACAGGTTGAACACTGAAGCTTTCTTT. Translation: CASSLRDRLNTEAFF.

This clonotype was detected only a few times. The genes are TRBV20-1 and TRBJ1-6; 7 nucleotides match TRBD1. Germline CDR1 is DFQATT and CDR2 is SNEGSKA (reference sequence). The CDR3 contains 13 residues. The CDR3 nucleotides read TGCAGCTACGGGACAGACTATAATTCACCCCTCCACTTT. Protein: CSYGTDYNSPLHF.

This clonotype was recorded a few times. This rearrangement joins TRBV20-1 to TRBJ1-2; 8 nucleotides align to TRBD1. The CDR3 extends over 12 amino acids. Germline CDR1 reads DFQATT; CDR2 reads SNEGSKA (reference sequence). The ends lost 5 bases at V and 6 bases at J; junction bases unmatched: 5. CDR3 protein: CSAGQGGDGYTF. The CDR3 DNA is TGCAGTGCTGGACAGGGAGGGGATGGCTACACCTTC.

This clonotype has only a few counts. The chain recombines TRBV28 with TRBJ1-1; 9 bases align to TRBD1. The CDR3 has 16 amino acids. From germline, CDR1 is MDHEN and CDR2 SYDVKM. After removal of 6 bases from V and 3 bases from J, the junction contained 11 bases not matched to a gene. Here the CDR3 reads CASSHRTGAGDTEAFF. CDR3 bases: TGTGCCAGCAGCCACAGGACAGGGGCTGGGGACACTGAAGCTTTCTTT.

This chain joins TRBV6-5 and TRBJ1-3, with 8 bases lining up with TRBD1. Germline values: CDR1 MNHEY, CDR2 SVGAGI. The CDR3 has 15 residues. The junction had 4 bases not matched to a gene; V was cut back by 2 bases and J by 4 bases. The CDR3 here is CASSYPGQGGNTIYF. The CDR3 DNA sequence: TGTGCCAGCAGTTACCCTGGACAGGGCGGAAACACCATATATTTT.

The CDR3 is CASSLTGQYNSPLHF. As DNA, the CDR3 is TGTGCCAGCAGCTTGACGGGGCAGTATAATTCACCCCTCCACTTT. This chain links TRBV11-2 with TRBJ1-6; D is perhaps TRBD1 (5 bases). The V and J ends lost 3 bases and 4 bases respectively, with 10 bases between them. There are 15 residues in the CDR3. Germline V gene sequence: CDR1 SGHAT, CDR2 FQNNGV.

The chain joins TRBV7-9 to TRBJ2-1, with 10 bases that match TRBD2. CDR1 is SEHNR and CDR2 is FQNEAQ in the germline V gene (reference sequence). The J segment lost 0 bases and the V segment lost 5 bases, leaving 10 bases of the junction unmatched. CDR3 length: 18 amino acids. The CDR3 DNA reads as TGTGCCAGCAGCAAACGAAAAGGACTAGCGGACTCCTACAATGAGCAGTTCTTC. Translation: CASSKRKGLADSYNEQFF.

This sequence joins TRBV20-1 and TRBJ2-3; the D gene is possibly TRBD1 (5 bases). The CDR3 covers 12 residues. The V end lost 0 bases, the J end lost 11 bases, and 12 bases lay between the germline ends. The germline V gene encodes CDR1 DFQATT and CDR2 SNEGSKA (reference sequence). The CDR3 loop is CSARDQGPWQYF. The CDR3 DNA follows: TGCAGTGCTAGAGATCAGGGTCCCTGGCAGTATTTT.

The gene calls are TRBV28 and TRBJ1-1; D is uncertain. CDR3 size: 14 residues. Germline CDR1 and CDR2: MDHEN and SYDVKM. Trimming left V 3 bases short and J 6 bases short, with 14 bases between. The CDR3 sequence: CASSFAGSTSEAFF. CDR3 DNA sequence: TGTGCCAGCAGTTTTGCAGGCTCCACGTCTGAAGCTTTCTTT. The entire variable domain, with the rest obtained from reference TRBV28 and TRBJ1-1, is as follows: DVKVTQSSRYLVKRTGEKVFLECVQDMDHENMFWYRQDPGLGLRLIYFSYDVKMKEKGDIPEGYSVSREKKERFSLILESASTNQTSMYLCASSFAGSTSEAFFGQGTRLTVV.

The gene calls are TRBV20-1 and TRBJ2-1; the D gene is possibly TRBD2 (6 bases). V dropped 6 bases and J dropped 6 bases, with 15 bases sitting between them. This CDR3 is built from 13 residues. The germline V gene encodes CDR1 DFQATT and CDR2 SNEGSKA (reference sequence). The DNA of the CDR3 is TGCAGTGCAACCGGGACTTACGGCAATGAGCAGTTCTTC. It yields the protein CSATGTYGNEQFF.

This chain uses TRBV7-9 with TRBJ2-1, with unresolved D. The V end was cut by 3 bases, the J end by 5 bases, with 14 bases between. The CDR3 is 15 residues long. CDR1 and CDR2 from the germline V gene are SEHNR and FQNEAQ (reference sequence). The CDR3 DNA reads TGTGCCAGCAGCTTGCAACTCCCATTAAACAATGAGCAGTTCTTC. Translated, it gives CASSLQLPLNNEQFF. Full variable domain (remainder filled in from reference TRBV7-9 and TRBJ2-1): DTGVSQNPRHKITKRGQNVTFRCDPISEHNRLYWYRQTLGQGPEFLTYFQNEAQLEKSRLLSDRFSAERPKGSFSTLEIQRTEQGDSAMYLCASSLQLPLNNEQFFGPGTRLTVL.

This chain uses TRBV6-4 with TRBJ2-1, with TRBD2 as a possible D gene (5 bases). Germline CDR1 reads MRHNA; CDR2 reads SNTAGT. Trimming pared 2 bases from V and 0 bases from J, leaving 5 bases between. The CDR3 covers 14 residues. CDR3 in DNA: TGTGCCAGCAGTGACGGGAGCTCCTACAATGAGCAGTTCTTC. The encoded protein is CASSDGSSYNEQFF.

The chain joins TRBV20-1 to TRBJ1-2; 9 nucleotides align to TRBD1. This CDR3 has 13 amino acids. J was trimmed by 5 bases and V by 6 bases; bases with no gene match: 7. Looked up from germline, CDR1 is DFQATT and CDR2 is SNEGSKA (reference sequence). CDR3 in DNA: TGCAGTGCCCATACAGGGGGCCTTTATGGCTACACCTTC. Protein product: CSAHTGGLYGYTF.

The V call is TRBV6-2 or TRBV6-3, the J call TRBJ2-3, with a tentative D call TRBD2 (6 bases). Germline CDR1 reads MNHEY; CDR2 reads SVGEGT. This CDR3 is 16 amino acids long. V lost 5 bases and J 4 bases, leaving 19 bases between the germline ends. CDR3 nucleotides: TGTGCCAGCAGTCAGACTAGTTTCGTGTTTGCAGATACGCAGTATTTT. Residues: CASSQTSFVFADTQYF.

The table lists this clonotype with a few counts. The chain employs TRBV20-1 and TRBJ2-5, with a possible D match to TRBD2 (6 bases). The CDR3 totals 15 residues. Looked up from germline, CDR1 is DFQATT and CDR2 is SNEGSKA (reference sequence). V gave up 6 bases and J gave up 2 bases, with 19 bases separating them. DNA of the CDR3: TGCAGTGCCCACCCAGGCGGGATCTTACAAGAGACCCAGTACTTC. Amino acid sequence: CSAHPGGILQETQYF.

This chain uses TRBV2 with TRBJ1-5; weak D call: TRBD1 (5 bases). Trimming shortened V by 4 bases and J by 3 bases, and 10 bases separated the two germline ends. Germline CDR1 reads SNHLY; CDR2 reads FYNNEI. This CDR3 is 14 amino acids long. The CDR3 region is CASSAGGHNQPQHF. The DNA of the CDR3 is TGTGCCAGCAGTGCTGGCGGACACAATCAGCCCCAGCATTTT.

The V call is TRBV6-2 or TRBV6-3, the J call TRBJ2-5, with TRBD2 matching 7 bases. Germline assignment: CDR1 MNHEY and CDR2 SVGEGT. The CDR3 is 16 amino acids. The junction had 14 bases not matched to a gene; V was cut back by 6 bases and J by 4 bases. The CDR3 is CASSPSPREVGETQYF. CDR3 in DNA: TGTGCCAGCAGCCCCTCCCCTCGGGAGGTTGGAGAGACCCAGTACTTC.

The chain employs TRBV2 and TRBJ2-1; D remains ambiguous. Germline CDR1 and CDR2: SNHLY and FYNNEI. Trimming left V 7 bases short and J 10 bases short, with 17 bases between. CDR3 length: 13 residues. CDR3 DNA: TGTGCCAGCAAGCGAGGAGTCACGTGGGAGCAGTTCTTC. It translates to CASKRGVTWEQFF.

The genes are TRBV2 and TRBJ2-7; 9 bases fit TRBD1. Germline V gives CDR1 SNHLY, CDR2 FYNNEI. Trimming at V came to 5 bases and at J to 0 bases, leaving 14 bases not matched to a gene. This CDR3 comprises 18 residues. The CDR3 sequence is CASSRDRALTFGSYEQYF. CDR3 bases: TGTGCCAGCAGTAGGGACAGGGCTCTTACCTTCGGCTCCTACGAGCAGTACTTC. Full variable domain (remainder filled in from reference TRBV2 and TRBJ2-7): EPEVTQTPSHQVTQMGQEVILRCVPISNHLYFYWYRQILGQKVEFLVSFYNNEISEKSEIFDDQFSVERPDGSNFTLKIRSTKLEDSAMYFCASSRDRALTFGSYEQYFGPGTRLTVT.

This clonotype has just a few counts. The gene calls are TRBV7-6 and TRBJ1-1; D gene unclear. The CDR3 runs to 14 residues. The V end lost 1 base, the J end lost 3 bases, and 9 bases lay between the germline ends. The germline V gene has CDR1 SGHVS and CDR2 FNYEAQ. The CDR3 bases are TGTGCCAGCAGCTTAGGACGGGGTGACACTGAAGCTTTCTTT. Translated, it gives CASSLGRGDTEAFF.

V is TRBV2 and J is TRBJ2-1; 9 bases are shared with TRBD2. This CDR3 has 14 residues. V was clipped by 4 bases and J by 7 bases; unmatched bases: 5. The germline CDR1 and CDR2 sequences are SNHLY and FYNNEI. As DNA, the CDR3 is TGTGCCAGCAGTGTTCGCGGGAGGGTGAATGAGCAGTTCTTC. Translation gives CASSVRGRVNEQFF.

V and J are TRBV20-1 and TRBJ1-5; possible D gene TRBD1, 6 bases. The germline gives CDR1 DFQATT, CDR2 SNEGSKA (reference sequence). Trimming took 5 bases from V and 1 from J, leaving 12 bases between them. There are 14 residues in the CDR3. CDR3 region: CSAPGQASNQPQHF. The CDR3 nucleotides read TGCAGTGCTCCGGGACAAGCAAGCAATCAGCCCCAGCATTTT.

V and J are TRBV25-1 and TRBJ2-1; TRBD1 agrees at 7 bases. After removal of 2 bases from V and 4 bases from J, the junction contained 5 bases not matched to a gene. CDR1 is MGHDK, CDR2 SYGVNS, per germline. The CDR3 runs 15 residues. The DNA of the CDR3 is TGTGCCAGCAGTGAAAGGGACAGTGTTTACAATGAGCAGTTCTTC. This encodes CASSERDSVYNEQFF.

Only one count was recorded for this clonotype. The chain combines TRBV12-3 or TRBV12-4 with TRBJ1-3; maybe TRBD1 (5 bases). This CDR3 contains 15 residues. The V and J ends lost 1 base and 2 bases respectively, with 9 bases between them. Here the CDR3 reads CASSLVGGAGNTIYF. DNA for the CDR3: TGTGCCAGCAGTTTAGTGGGAGGGGCTGGAAACACCATATATTTT.